The 12 T cell receptor beta chains given below trace back to one sample, sequenced in a study of shared clonotypes between healthy human individuals. Naive-designated CD8 cells lacked CD45RO, were positively enriched for CCR7, and omitted terminally differentiated effector memory CD45RA+ cells. Assay used: immunoSEQ multiplex PCR; TCRdb lists only in-frame clones, some missing. The sample lists about 2.1 million clones; approximately 92% were seen once. Sequenced: naive CD8+ T cells from PBMCs. These receptors all come from a man younger than 35 in good health. Some clones in this sample may be carry-over from other donors' samples.

This clone was detected a few times. The chain combines TRBV18 with TRBJ2-2, with TRBD2 matching 7 bases. Germline V CDR1 and CDR2: KGHSH, LQKENI. Trimming at V came to 3 bases and at J to 5 bases, leaving 3 bases not matched to a gene. CDR3 size: 14 residues. CDR3 region: CASSPTSLTGELFF. CDR3 coding DNA: TGTGCCAGCTCACCGACTAGCTTGACCGGGGAGCTGTTTTTT. Full variable domain (rest looked up from reference TRBV18 and TRBJ2-2): NAGVMQNPRHLVRRRGQEARLRCSPMKGHSHVYWYRQLPEEGLKFMVYLQKENIIDESGMPKERFSAEFPKEGPSILRIQQVVRGDSAAYFCASSPTSLTGELFFGEGSRLTVL.

The chain is built from TRBV19 and TRBJ2-7; D is uncertain. Trimming cost V 9 bases and J 2 bases, with 14 bases left between them. Germline lookup yields CDR1 LNHDA and CDR2 SQIVND (reference sequence). CDR3 length equals 13 residues. The CDR3 is CASSRDPTYEQYF. DNA for the CDR3: TGTGCCAGCTCCCGCGACCCGACCTACGAGCAGTACTTC.

The genes are TRBV7-9 and TRBJ1-2; 8 nucleotides align to TRBD1. Germline V gene sequence: CDR1 SEHNR, CDR2 FQNEAQ (reference sequence). V shed 5 bases and J 4 bases; nucleotides not matched to a gene: 15. The CDR3 contains 17 residues. The CDR3 sequence is CASSPQGAGRLIYGYTF. CDR3 bases: TGTGCCAGCAGCCCCCAGGGGGCCGGTCGACTGATCTATGGCTACACCTTC.

Here the CDR3 reads CASSVVPGDEKLFF. The CDR3 DNA reads TGTGCCAGCAGCGTAGTCCCGGGCGACGAAAAACTGTTTTTT. V gene TRBV9 combines with J gene TRBJ1-4, with D uncertain. From germline, CDR1 is SGDLS and CDR2 YYNGEE. The length of the CDR3 is 14 residues. V lost 0 bases to trimming and J lost 8 bases, with 11 bases between them.

The gene calls are TRBV5-4 and TRBJ2-3; 9 nucleotides agree with TRBD2. The CDR3 has 14 residues. Germline V gene lookup returns CDR1 SGHNT and CDR2 YYREEE (reference sequence). Losses at the gene ends were 7 bases for V and 3 bases for J; bases not matched to a gene: 6. CDR3 amino acids: CASGSGRLTDTQYF. DNA for the CDR3: TGTGCCAGCGGGAGCGGGAGGCTTACAGATACGCAGTATTTT.

J is TRBJ1-1 and V is TRBV9, with D perhaps TRBD1 (5 bases). Germline-derived CDR1 and CDR2 are SGDLS and YYNGEE. With 2 bases removed from V and 5 bases from J, the gap between germline ends came to 19 bases. This CDR3 comprises 16 residues. The CDR3 bases are TGTGCCAGCAGCGTCTCAGGTGAATCAGGGCGGACTGAAGCTTTCTTT. Translated: CASSVSGESGRTEAFF.

This chain connects TRBV27 to TRBJ2-1; TRBD2 matches 12 bases. CDR3 length: 16 residues. V dropped 2 bases and J dropped 7; count of bases not matched to a gene: 6. The germline CDR1 and CDR2 sequences are MNHEY and SMNVEV (reference sequence). CDR3 region: CASSLLSSGRGNEQFF. The CDR3 DNA sequence: TGTGCCAGCAGTTTACTGTCTAGCGGGAGGGGGAATGAGCAGTTCTTC.

Points on this clone: Given a much more abundant clone one base away, this may be a read error. The gene calls are TRBV7-3 and TRBJ1-1; unclear D gene. The CDR3 is 13 residues long. V was clipped by 4 bases and J by 0 bases, with 6 bases between them. CDR1 SGHTA and CDR2 FQGTGA come from the germline V gene. CDR3 sequence reads: CASSSTMNTEAFF. In nucleotides, the CDR3 is TGTGCCAGCAGCTCCACCATGAACACTGAAGCTTTCTTT.

Comments on this clone: Other DNA sequences in the sample encode the same CDR3. CDR3 loop: CASSFRGSYEQYF. The CDR3 bases are TGTGCCAGCAGTTTTCGGGGTAGCTACGAGCAGTACTTC. The chain is built from TRBV27 and TRBJ2-7; maybe TRBD2 (5 bases). The CDR3 contains 13 residues. Germline CDR1 and CDR2: MNHEY and SMNVEV (reference sequence). Trimming shortened V by 3 bases and J by 3 bases, and 9 bases separated the two germline ends.

This clone occurred once. V is TRBV6-5 and J is TRBJ2-5, with D perhaps TRBD1 (6 bases). The DNA matches TRBJ2-7 better at its end, which makes the J call doubtful. The length of the CDR3 is 14 residues. The germline V gene encodes CDR1 MNHEY and CDR2 SVGAGI. The CDR3: CASSVTGEIYEQYF. CDR3 coding DNA: TGTGCCAGCAGTGTGACAGGTGAAATCTACGAGCAGTACTTC.

The chain carries TRBV30 and TRBJ1-5, with 10 bases fitting TRBD1. This CDR3 spans 14 amino acids. Trimming at V came to 5 bases and at J to 1 base, leaving 2 bases not matched to a gene. Germline values: CDR1 GTSNPN, CDR2 SVGIG (reference sequence). The CDR3 DNA follows: TGTGCCTGGCGGACAGGGGGAAGCAATCAGCCCCAGCATTTT. This translates into CAWRTGGSNQPQHF.

The chain recombines TRBV18 with TRBJ2-7; D tentatively fits TRBD1 or TRBD2 (5 bases each). Deletions cut 3 bases from V and 5 bases from J, with 17 bases between. The germline CDR1 and CDR2 sequences are KGHSH and LQKENI. There are 15 residues in the CDR3. Written as DNA, the CDR3 is TGTGCCAGCTCACCCCCTACCGGGGCTCCTCACGAGCAGTACTTC. Translated, it gives CASSPPTGAPHEQYF.